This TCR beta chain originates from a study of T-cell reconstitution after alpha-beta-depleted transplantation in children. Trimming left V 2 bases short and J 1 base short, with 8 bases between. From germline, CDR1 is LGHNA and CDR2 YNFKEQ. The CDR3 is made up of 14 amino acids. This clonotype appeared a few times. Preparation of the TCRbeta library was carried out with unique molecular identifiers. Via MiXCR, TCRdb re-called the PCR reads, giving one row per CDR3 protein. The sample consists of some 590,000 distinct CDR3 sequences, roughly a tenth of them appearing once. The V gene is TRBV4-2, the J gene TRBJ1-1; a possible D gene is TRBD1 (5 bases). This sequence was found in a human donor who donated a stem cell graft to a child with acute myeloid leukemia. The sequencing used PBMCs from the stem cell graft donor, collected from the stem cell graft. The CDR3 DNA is TGTGCCAGCAGCCAATACAGGAAGAACACTGAAGCTTTCTTT. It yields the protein CASSQYRKNTEAFF.